The 18 T cell receptor beta chains below were found in one sample sequenced in a study of blood T cell repertoires in COVID-19 (TCRdb year 2020). Library preparation used the immunoSEQ multiplex PCR assay. Held by TCRdb, this immuneACCESS table contains in-frame sequences only and omits some clones. Under half of the omission traces to an unresolved V gene where checked; the cause of the rest is unknown. The sample records 250,000 to 400,000 clones, roughly 88% of which are singletons. The ten largest clones add up to around 1.6% of the sample. Input material: peripheral blood. Source of these receptors: a woman in her twenties or thirties with COVID-19, enrolled during active disease.

The V and J genes are TRBV4-1 and TRBJ1-4, with unresolved D. Germline lookup yields CDR1 MGHRA and CDR2 YSYEKL. The CDR3 runs 15 residues. Trimming left V 0 bases short and J 10 bases short, with 15 bases between. DNA of the CDR3: TGCGCCAGCAGCCAAGAAGGAGGCAACCACGGAAAACTGTTTTTT. It codes for CASSQEGGNHGKLFF.

The chain has TRBV6-5 and TRBJ1-4; TRBD1 might be the D (6 bases). This CDR3 comprises 15 residues. V lost 1 base and J lost 5, with 11 bases in between. Germline CDR1 and CDR2: MNHEY and SVGAGI. In nucleotides, the CDR3 is TGTGCCAGCAGTTACTTGGACAGCCGCAATGAAAAACTGTTTTTT. This encodes CASSYLDSRNEKLFF.

The chain employs TRBV27 and TRBJ1-1; D not resolved. Germline CDR1 reads MNHEY; CDR2 reads SMNVEV (reference sequence). Trimming cost V 3 bases and J 2 bases, with 13 bases left between them. The CDR3 runs 15 residues. For the CDR3, the DNA is TGTGCCAGCAGTTTGTGGGCAGGTCCCAACACTGAAGCTTTCTTT. Translating it yields CASSLWAGPNTEAFF.

The chain joins TRBV3-1 (or the pseudogene TRBV3-2) to TRBJ1-3, with a possible D match to TRBD1 (6 bases). The germline V gene has CDR1 LGHDT and CDR2 YNNKEL (reference sequence). The CDR3 runs 18 residues. V was shortened by 2 bases and J by 0 bases, with 17 bases between the two germline ends. The DNA of the CDR3 is TGTGCCAGCAGCCAACGGGGGGCGGGGAGAAGCTCTGGAAACACCATATATTTT. This encodes CASSQRGAGRSSGNTIYF.

The chain combines TRBV5-4 with TRBJ2-1, with 10 positions matching TRBD1. The length of the CDR3 is 17 residues. J gave up 4 bases and V 4 bases, and 11 bases lay outside the gene matches. Germline V lookup: CDR1 SGHNT, CDR2 YYREEE (reference sequence). The CDR3, as DNA: TGTGCCAGCAGCCCCCCCCCGACAGGGGGCTGGTACAATGAGCAGTTCTTC. Amino acids: CASSPPPTGGWYNEQFF.

The chain combines TRBV30 with TRBJ1-6; possibly TRBD1 for D (5 bases). This CDR3 comprises 16 residues. The germline V gene encodes CDR1 GTSNPN and CDR2 SVGIG (reference sequence). V lost 4 bases and J 0 bases, leaving 13 bases between the germline ends. The CDR3 sequence: CAWTEQASSYNSPLHF. For the CDR3, the DNA is TGTGCCTGGACGGAACAGGCAAGCTCCTATAATTCACCCCTCCACTTT.

The chain couples TRBV7-9 to TRBJ2-2; 7 bases map to TRBD1. The J segment lost 6 bases and the V segment lost 6 bases, leaving 7 bases of the junction unmatched. This CDR3 contains 14 residues. The germline gives CDR1 SEHNR, CDR2 FQNEAQ (reference sequence). The CDR3 DNA sequence: TGTGCCAGCAGGCCTCCGACAGGGTCCGGGGAGCTGTTTTTT. Encoded protein: CASRPPTGSGELFF.

The chain employs TRBV5-1 and TRBJ1-1; 10 bases map to TRBD1. Germline CDR1 reads SGHRS; CDR2 reads YFSETQ. Germline trimming cut 4 bases from V and 4 bases from J; bases unmatched to any gene: 4. The CDR3 spans 14 residues. CDR3 nucleotides: TGCGCCAGCAGCCGACAGGGGGCATTCACTGAAGCTTTCTTT. Its translation: CASSRQGAFTEAFF.

This chain uses TRBV12-3 or TRBV12-4 with TRBJ1-1, with D uncertain. Between the trimmed V and J ends, which lost 5 bases and 9 bases, there was a span of 16 bases. The length of the CDR3 is 13 residues. Here the CDR3 DNA reads TGTGCCAGCAGTCCAACAGCTTCGACTAAAGCTTTCTTT. Amino acid sequence: CASSPTASTKAFF.

Only one count was recorded for this clone. The chain links TRBV21-1 to TRBJ2-7; the DNA was not compared with TRBD1, the D call given in the table. TRBV21-1 is tagged as a pseudogene. This CDR3 comprises 13 residues. The CDR3 coding sequence is TGTGCCAGCAGGACAGGGGTAACCTACGAGCAGTACGTC. Encoded protein: CASRTGVTYEQYV.

V usage is TRBV19 and J usage is TRBJ1-1; tentative D call: TRBD1 (5 bases). The CDR3 spans 14 residues. Germline loops: CDR1 LNHDA, CDR2 SQIVND (reference sequence). Trimming left V 1 base short and J 6 bases short, with 12 bases between. CDR3 nucleotides: TGTGCCAGTAGTATAGCCGCACAGGCGGCTGAAGCTTTCTTT. It specifies CASSIAAQAAEAFF.

The chain couples TRBV18 to TRBJ2-7; D unresolved. The V end lost 0 bases, the J end lost 3 bases, and 6 bases lay between the germline ends. CDR1 KGHSH and CDR2 LQKENI come from the germline V gene. This CDR3 region has 13 residues. CDR3 bases: TGTGCCAGCTCACCACCGACAAACTACGAGCAGTACTTC. It encodes CASSPPTNYEQYF.

The V gene is TRBV27, the J gene TRBJ1-4; the match to TRBD1 covers 7 bases. Unmatched junction bases numbered 6, after V lost 4 bases and J lost 4 bases. Germline V lookup: CDR1 MNHEY, CDR2 SMNVEV (reference sequence). The CDR3 consists of 15 residues. The CDR3 bases are TGTGCCAGCAGTTCAGAACAGGGGTATAATGAAAAACTGTTTTTT. The encoded protein is CASSSEQGYNEKLFF.

V is TRBV6-5 and J is TRBJ2-5; 10 nucleotides agree with TRBD2. CDR1 is MNHEY and CDR2 is SVGAGI in the germline V gene. The V segment lost 5 bases and the J segment 5 bases; nucleotides outside the gene matches: 8. The CDR3 runs to 15 residues. The CDR3 DNA sequence: TGTGCCAGCAGTCTTAGCGGGGGGCAGGGGGAGACCCAGTACTTC. Residues: CASSLSGGQGETQYF.

The rearrangement joins TRBV24-1 to TRBJ2-3; 9 bases fit TRBD1. Unmatched junction bases numbered 10, after V lost 4 bases and J lost 6 bases. Germline values: CDR1 KGHDR, CDR2 SFDVKD. The CDR3 totals 16 residues. CDR3 amino acids: CATSDPGQGFFDTQYF. In nucleotides, the CDR3 is TGTGCCACCAGTGACCCGGGACAGGGATTCTTTGATACGCAGTATTTT.

CDR3 residues: CASSVVTGNEQFF. The CDR3 region has the DNA TGTGCCAGCAGCGTAGTTACAGGCAATGAGCAGTTCTTC. This sequence joins TRBV9 and TRBJ2-1; D is perhaps TRBD1 (5 bases). This CDR3 has 13 amino acids. Germline lookup yields CDR1 SGDLS and CDR2 YYNGEE. V was shortened by 0 bases and J by 6 bases, with 7 bases between the two germline ends.

This sequence joins TRBV9 and TRBJ1-4, with a tentative D call TRBD1 (6 bases). Germline V gene data show CDR1 as SGDLS and CDR2 as YYNGEE. V lost 4 bases to trimming and J lost 0 bases, with 10 bases between them. This CDR3 contains 15 residues. CDR3 DNA sequence: TGTGCCAGCAGCTATACAGGGACAACTAATGAAAAACTGTTTTTT. Protein product: CASSYTGTTNEKLFF.

The chain links TRBV6-2 or TRBV6-3 to TRBJ2-2; D might be TRBD1 (5 bases). Trimming left V 0 bases short and J 6 bases short, with 8 bases between. The CDR3 sequence is 14 residues long. Germline CDR1 and CDR2: MNHEY and SVGEGT. In nucleotides, the CDR3 is TGTGCCAGCAGTTACTCGGGGCTGCCCGGGGAGCTGTTTTTT. Translating gives CASSYSGLPGELFF.